One sample yielded the 21 T cell receptor beta chains listed below, sequenced in a study of shared clonotypes between healthy human individuals. TCRdb keeps only in-frame clones here, not all; method: immunoSEQ multiplex PCR. The sample yields about 2 million clones, approximately 94% seen once. Naive CD8 cells comprised CD45RO-negative, CCR7-positively selected cells, excluding terminally differentiated effector memory CD45RA+ cells. Sample: naive CD8+ T cells sorted from blood. These receptors originate from a man aged 18 to 30 in good health.

The J gene is TRBJ1-4, the V gene TRBV11-2, with unresolved D. Germline values: CDR1 SGHAT, CDR2 FQNNGV. V lost 4 bases, J lost 2 bases, and 8 bases lay in between. The CDR3 extends over 14 amino acids. CDR3 loop: CASSSVVTNEKLFF. CDR3 nucleotides: TGTGCCAGCAGCTCGGTCGTGACTAATGAAAAACTGTTTTTT.

Comment on this clone: At one boundary the junction diverges from the germline segment, which might be a read error. The chain employs TRBV30 and TRBJ2-2; D possibly corresponds to TRBD2 (5 bases). This CDR3 has 12 residues. Germline V CDR1 and CDR2: GTSNPN, SVGIG (reference sequence). The CDR3 region is CAWSVGTGDLFF. DNA for the CDR3: TGTGCCTGGAGCGTGGGAACCGGGGATCTGTTTTTT.

For this clone: The same CDR3 can be traced to other DNA sequences in this sample. The chain combines TRBV30 with TRBJ1-1; tentatively, D is TRBD1 (6 bases). The V gene lost 2 bases and the J gene lost 5 bases, with 12 bases spanning the gap. CDR3 length: 13 residues. Germline values: CDR1 GTSNPN, CDR2 SVGIG (reference sequence). CDR3 protein: CAWSLQGGTEAFF. CDR3 nucleotides: TGTGCCTGGAGTCTACAGGGAGGGACTGAAGCTTTCTTT.

The genes are TRBV6-5 and TRBJ2-5; D is uncertain. CDR1 MNHEY and CDR2 SVGAGI come from the germline V gene. Between the trimmed V and J ends, which lost 2 bases and 0 bases, there was a span of 10 bases. The CDR3 spans 15 residues. In nucleotides, the CDR3 is TGTGCCAGCAGTTACGGTAACGCGTACCAAGAGACCCAGTACTTC. Its translation: CASSYGNAYQETQYF.

This chain uses TRBV28 with TRBJ1-5; a weak D match, TRBD1 (6 bases). CDR1 and CDR2 (germline): MDHEN, SYDVKM. This CDR3 is 15 amino acids long. V was shortened by 7 bases and J by 7 bases, with 20 bases between the two germline ends. Here the CDR3 reads CASNLGYREDQPQHF. The CDR3 DNA is TGTGCCAGCAACTTAGGATACAGGGAGGACCAGCCCCAGCATTTT.

Note on this clone: The germline gene is not matched at one end of the junction; a read error may be the cause. The chain combines TRBV7-9 with TRBJ2-7; D ambiguous. The CDR3 spans 12 residues. Germline loops: CDR1 SEHNR, CDR2 FQNEAQ (reference sequence). The CDR3 DNA reads TGTGCCAGCAGTTATAAGGTATGGAACCATCTATTC. Protein product: CASSYKVWNHLF.

Concerning this clone itself: A much larger clone lies one base from this, so it may be a read error. The chain is built from TRBV19 and TRBJ1-5, with D perhaps TRBD1 (5 bases). Germline CDR1 is LNHDA and CDR2 is SQIVND (reference sequence). Trimming stripped 7 bases from V and 1 base from J, with 11 bases between. There are 14 residues in the CDR3. The CDR3 region is CASNIRDSNQPQHF. In DNA form, the CDR3 reads TGTGCCAGTAATATCCGGGACAGCAATCAGCCCCAGCATTTT.

This sequence joins TRBV11-2 and TRBJ2-3; 7 bases map to TRBD2. The trim removed 5 bases at V and 4 bases at J, leaving 12 bases unmatched. CDR3 length equals 16 residues. CDR1 SGHAT and CDR2 FQNNGV come from the germline V gene. The CDR3: CASSLLAGDGPDTQYF. The DNA for the CDR3 is TGTGCCAGCAGCCTCTTAGCGGGCGACGGGCCAGATACGCAGTATTTT.

The chain carries TRBV14 and TRBJ1-3; D perhaps matches TRBD1 (5 bases). The ends were cut back, 4 bases at V and 4 bases at J, with 8 bases in the middle. Per germline, CDR1 SGHDN and CDR2 FVKESK. This CDR3 contains 13 residues. The CDR3 protein is CASSLAGGNTIYF. CDR3 sequence (DNA): TGTGCCAGCAGCCTCGCAGGGGGAAACACCATATATTTT.

Note on this clone: A read error may produce the germline difference seen at one junction end. This rearrangement joins TRBV7-7 to TRBJ2-1; TRBD1 matches at 9 bases. Germline CDR1 is SSHAT and CDR2 is FNYEAQ (reference sequence). CDR3 length: 17 residues. In DNA form, the CDR3 reads TGTGCTAGCAGCGCCGGGACAGGGTCGAGTATTCTCAATGAGCAGTTCTTC. Protein: CASSAGTGSSILNEQFF.

V usage is TRBV21-1 and J usage is TRBJ1-5. TRBV21-1 is given as a pseudogene. The length of the CDR3 is 13 residues. CDR3 sequence: CASSKAASCAQHF. CDR3 nucleotides: TGTGCCAGCAGCAAAGCCGCCTCCTGTGCCCAGCATTTT.

The rearrangement links TRBV13 to TRBJ2-7, with 7 bases lining up with TRBD2. V was pared by 5 bases and J by 5 bases, with 9 bases of the junction left unmatched. The CDR3 is 14 residues long. CDR1 and CDR2 (germline): PRHDT, FYEKMQ (reference sequence). The CDR3 DNA is TGTGCCAGCAGCGCAGCGGGAACTTCACACGAGCAGTACTTC. Protein product: CASSAAGTSHEQYF.

As to this clone: Different DNA sequences within this sample yield the same CDR3. V and J are TRBV11-2 and TRBJ2-7; D remains ambiguous. The germline CDR1 and CDR2 sequences are SGHAT and FQNNGV. This CDR3 is 13 amino acids long. V lost 3 bases to trimming and J lost 2 bases, with 8 bases between them. The CDR3, as DNA: TGTGCCAGCAGCTTTGGCCAACCCTACGAGCAGTACTTC. Translation: CASSFGQPYEQYF.

The genes are TRBV5-1 and TRBJ2-1; 16 positions agree with TRBD2. After removal of 4 bases from V and 4 bases from J, the junction contained 5 bases not matched to a gene. This CDR3 comprises 17 residues. Germline-derived CDR1 and CDR2 are SGHRS and YFSETQ. The CDR3 sequence is CASSQGLAGGRYNEQFF. CDR3 nucleotide sequence: TGCGCCAGCAGCCAGGGACTAGCGGGAGGGCGGTACAATGAGCAGTTCTTC.

The J gene is TRBJ1-2, the V gene TRBV30; 7 positions agree with TRBD1. The CDR3 has 15 residues. The germline CDR1 and CDR2 sequences are GTSNPN and SVGIG (reference sequence). With 3 bases clipped from V and 8 bases from J, the junction kept 15 bases outside the gene matches. In DNA, the CDR3 is TGTGCCTGGAGAGTGACAGGGTGGGCTTTAGTGGGCTACACCTTC. Its translation: CAWRVTGWALVGYTF.

The chain carries TRBV28 and TRBJ2-7; 9 nucleotides match TRBD2. The V gene's germline CDR1 is MDHEN and CDR2 SYDVKM. J lost 2 bases, V lost 6 bases, and 14 bases had no gene match. The CDR3 has 17 residues. CDR3 residues: CASRPMWERGVTYEQYF. CDR3 DNA sequence: TGTGCCAGCAGGCCCATGTGGGAGCGGGGGGTGACCTACGAGCAGTACTTC.

In its sample, this clone was seen once. Other nucleotide sequences in the sample specify the same CDR3. CDR3 nucleotides: TGTGCCAGCAGCTTAGGGTCGGGTGAAGAGCAGTACTTC. It is translated as CASSLGSGEEQYF. The genes are TRBV5-6 and TRBJ2-7; no firm D call. The CDR3 sequence is 13 residues long. Trimming stripped 2 bases from V and 7 bases from J, with 13 bases between. The germline gives CDR1 SGHDT, CDR2 YYEEEE.

The chain combines TRBV5-4 with TRBJ2-2, with 7 positions matching TRBD1. Germline lookup yields CDR1 SGHNT and CDR2 YYREEE (reference sequence). CDR3 length: 15 amino acids. The trim removed 4 bases at V and 3 bases at J, leaving 6 bases unmatched. The CDR3 region is CASSKQGFDTGELFF. CDR3 DNA: TGTGCCAGCAGCAAACAGGGGTTCGACACCGGGGAGCTGTTTTTT.

The chain combines TRBV7-9 with TRBJ1-4, with D tentatively TRBD1 (5 bases). Per germline, CDR1 SEHNR and CDR2 FQNEAQ (reference sequence). V shed 2 bases and J shed 7 bases, with 17 bases lying between them. The CDR3 totals 16 residues. The chain's CDR3 is CASSLIWGPEGEKLFF. The CDR3 DNA sequence: TGTGCCAGCAGCTTAATCTGGGGCCCCGAGGGTGAAAAACTGTTTTTT.

This chain links TRBV4-1 with TRBJ1-4, with TRBD1 matching 7 bases. After removal of 0 bases from V and 8 bases from J, the junction contained 9 bases not matched to a gene. Germline CDR1 is MGHRA and CDR2 is YSYEKL. This CDR3 spans 16 amino acids. The CDR3 bases are TGCGCCAGCAGCCAAGAGGGTAGGGGGCAGGAGGAAAAACTGTTTTTT. It translates to CASSQEGRGQEEKLFF.

The chain combines TRBV5-6 with TRBJ2-1; no definite D call. Trimming removed 2 bases from V and 3 bases from J, with 18 bases in between. Per germline, CDR1 SGHDT and CDR2 YYEEEE. The CDR3 spans 17 residues. CDR3 in amino acids: CASSFGPPKTIYNEQFF. The CDR3 region has the DNA TGTGCCAGCAGCTTTGGGCCACCGAAGACCATCTACAATGAGCAGTTCTTC.